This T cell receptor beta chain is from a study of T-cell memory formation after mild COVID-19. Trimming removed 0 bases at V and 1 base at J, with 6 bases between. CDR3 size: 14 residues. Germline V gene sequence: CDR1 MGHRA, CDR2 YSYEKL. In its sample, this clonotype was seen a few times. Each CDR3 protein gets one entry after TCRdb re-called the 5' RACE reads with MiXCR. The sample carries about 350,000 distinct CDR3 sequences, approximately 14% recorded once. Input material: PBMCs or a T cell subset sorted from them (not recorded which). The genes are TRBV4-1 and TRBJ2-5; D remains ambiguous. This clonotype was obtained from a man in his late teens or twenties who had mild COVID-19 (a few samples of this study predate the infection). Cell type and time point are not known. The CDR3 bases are TGCGCCAGCAGCCAAGATCCGGTCCAAGAGACCCAGTACTTC. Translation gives CASSQDPVQETQYF.